The entry that follows covers one T cell receptor (beta chain) sequence. V shed 2 bases and J shed 5 bases, with 8 bases lying between them. Germline lookup yields CDR1 SGHRS and CDR2 YFSETQ. The CDR3 consists of 13 residues. The data derive from a study of blood T cell repertoires in COVID-19. In the original processing: Cell counts per sample came from amplifying reference gene primers. Assay used: immunoSEQ multiplex PCR; TCRdb lists only in-frame clones, some missing. That table is the source of V, J and clone size, and D and trimming were worked out from the DNA. Here the sample spans 200,000 to 250,000 clones, 80% to 90% being singletons.

The TCR comes from a woman in her forties or fifties with acute COVID-19. The sample was PBMCs or T cells enriched from blood (not recorded which). J is TRBJ2-1 and V is TRBV5-1; weak D call: TRBD1 (5 bases). The CDR3 DNA is TGCGCCAGCAGCTTACAGGTGAACAATGAGCAGTTCTTC. It yields the protein CASSLQVNNEQFF.